This T cell receptor (beta chain) was profiled in a study of vaccination and CD4 T cells after COVID-19. Sample share makes this clonotype medium-sized. Its antigen is currently unknown. The treatment was: 10-day PBMC culture with coronavirus spike peptide pools or control peptides (ViraFEST assay). Expansion of antigen-specific T cells with peptide pools by ViraFEST preceded sequencing of TCRs. Researchers used the Oncomine TCR Beta short-read assay to sequence DNA from cultured CD4+ T cells. TCRdb processed the PCR reads anew with MiXCR; each CDR3 protein has one entry. In the table there are about 14,000 distinct CDR3 sequences, 50% to 65% of which are singletons. Germline values: CDR1 DFQATT, CDR2 SNEGSKA (reference sequence). With V trimmed by 5 bases and J by 6 bases, 6 bases remained unmatched. CDR3 size: 12 residues.

Sample: CD4+ T cells from blood, cultured in vitro, taken before SARS-CoV-2 vaccination. The gene calls are TRBV20-1 and TRBJ1-2, with 7 bases lining up with TRBD1. This receptor was obtained from a human donor who had recovered from COVID-19. CDR3: CSADRQGDGYTF. In nucleotides, the CDR3 is TGCAGTGCTGATAGACAGGGTGATGGCTACACCTTC.